This is a list of T cell receptor beta chains from one sample in a study of T cell responses to AZD1222 COVID-19 vaccine. TCRdb keeps only in-frame clones here, not all; method: immunoSEQ multiplex PCR. Of over 120,000 clones in the sample, around 90% are singletons; the top ten hold 1.7%. The source material was peripheral blood, sampled on day 0 of AZD1222 vaccination. These receptors were obtained from an adult in good health. Both conserved end residues are part of each CDR3. Fields, in order: D gene, V gene, J gene, clone size, CDR3 protein, CDR3 DNA. D genes are given only for firm matches. Some rows have no size entry. The others give once, few or many, or a class for an expanded clone.

NA	TRBV27	TRBJ2-3	NA	CASSPPPDTNTDTQYF	TGTGCCAGCAGCCCCCCGCCGGACACTAACACAGATACGCAGTATTTT
TRBD1	TRBV7-9	TRBJ1-2	once	CASSPPGQVNYGYTF	TGTGCCAGCAGCCCTCCGGGACAGGTGAACTATGGCTACACCTTC
TRBD1	TRBV27	TRBJ2-7	NA	CASSLSLGTGYEQYF	TGTGCCAGCAGTTTATCCCTCGGGACAGGGTACGAGCAGTACTTC
TRBD2	TRBV6-2/TRBV6-3	TRBJ2-7	NA	CASSRTRVSYEQYF	TGTGCCAGCAGTCGGACTAGAGTTTCCTACGAGCAGTACTTC
NA	TRBV5-1	TRBJ1-5	NA	CASSSRGGNQPQHF	TGCGCCAGCAGCTCCAGGGGAGGCAATCAGCCCCAGCATTTT
TRBD2	TRBV5-4	TRBJ2-7	NA	CASSLALAGGTNEQYF	TGTGCCAGCAGCTTGGCTCTAGCGGGAGGAACGAACGAGCAGTACTTC
NA	TRBV14	TRBJ2-3	NA	CASSQFRSGRPTDTQYF	TGTGCCAGCAGCCAATTCCGGTCAGGGAGGCCGACAGATACGCAGTATTTT
NA	TRBV2	TRBJ2-1	NA	CASNEGGPYNEQFF	TGTGCCAGCAATGAGGGTGGGCCCTACAATGAGCAGTTCTTC
TRBD1	TRBV5-4	TRBJ1-1	NA	CASSMTGGDTEAFF	TGTGCCAGCAGCATGACAGGGGGCGACACTGAAGCTTTCTTT
NA	TRBV7-7	TRBJ2-1	NA	CASSFERTLSYNEQFF	TGTGCCAGCAGCTTCGAGCGGACCCTCTCCTACAATGAGCAGTTCTTC
NA	TRBV6-5	TRBJ1-1	NA	CASSMNTEAFF	TGTGCCAGCAGTATGAACACTGAAGCTTTCTTT
NA	TRBV28	TRBJ1-1	NA	CASSLGRNMNTEAFF	TGTGCCAGCAGTTTAGGCCGGAACATGAACACTGAAGCTTTCTTT
NA	TRBV13	TRBJ1-6	NA	CASSLLGDEGSPLHF	TGTGCCAGCAGCTTATTAGGGGATGAAGGTTCACCCCTCCACTTT
NA	TRBV7-3	TRBJ2-1	NA	CASSQTGSNEQFF	TGTGCCAGCAGCCAGACTGGGAGCAATGAGCAGTTCTTC
NA	TRBV3-1/TRBV3-2	TRBJ2-1	NA	CASSGLAYNEQFF	TGTGCCAGCTCCGGGCTAGCCTACAATGAGCAGTTCTTC
NA	TRBV4-1	TRBJ1-2	once	CASSQGWGYTF	TGCGCCAGCAGCCAAGGGTGGGGCTACACCTTC
TRBD2	TRBV7-3	TRBJ2-2	NA	CASSLSGGSNTGELFF	TGTGCCAGCAGCTTATCGGGGGGATCGAACACCGGGGAGCTGTTTTTT
NA	TRBV4-1	TRBJ1-4	NA	CASSQGGQNPNEKLFF	TGCGCCAGCAGCCAAGGAGGACAGAACCCTAATGAAAAACTGTTTTTT
TRBD1	TRBV7-2	TRBJ1-2	NA	CASSDGTGVIYGYTF	TGTGCCAGCAGCGACGGGACAGGAGTAATCTATGGCTACACCTTC
NA	TRBV11-2	TRBJ1-1	NA	CASSPKVGRDTEAFF	TGTGCCAGCAGCCCCAAAGTGGGCCGGGACACTGAAGCTTTCTTT
TRBD2	TRBV11-2	TRBJ2-1	NA	CASSFRAGVGNEQFF	TGTGCCAGCAGCTTCCGAGCGGGAGTAGGGAATGAGCAGTTCTTC
TRBD1	TRBV28	TRBJ1-5	NA	CASSSTGFGQPQHF	TGTGCCAGCAGTTCGACAGGGTTCGGCCAGCCCCAGCATTTT
NA	TRBV27	TRBJ1-1	once	CASSLSEWGFPGRGTEAFF	TGTGCCAGCAGTTTATCCGAGTGGGGATTCCCAGGGAGAGGCACTGAAGCTTTCTTT
TRBD2	TRBV19	TRBJ2-3	once	CASSGLAGADTQYF	TGTGCCAGTAGCGGACTAGCGGGAGCAGATACGCAGTATTTT
NA	TRBV5-6	TRBJ1-6	NA	CASSLVGQSYSPLHF	TGTGCCAGCAGCTTAGTAGGACAAAGTTATTCACCCCTCCACTTT
TRBD1	TRBV10-3	TRBJ1-5	NA	CAISEGTGQRPQHF	TGTGCCATCAGTGAGGGGACAGGTCAACGGCCCCAGCATTTT
TRBD1	TRBV5-1	TRBJ1-6	once	CASSHNSGQSNSPLHF	TGCGCCAGCAGCCATAATTCGGGACAGTCAAATTCACCCCTCCACTTT
TRBD1	TRBV11-3	TRBJ1-1	NA	CASSASGTANTEAFF	TGTGCCAGCAGCGCATCCGGGACAGCGAACACTGAAGCTTTCTTT
TRBD1	TRBV28	TRBJ2-3	NA	CASSLMDRGLAALSTDTQYF	TGTGCCAGCAGTTTGATGGACAGGGGATTAGCGGCACTAAGCACAGATACGCAGTATTTT
NA	TRBV6-2/TRBV6-3	TRBJ1-1	NA	CASSYGDTVNTEAFF	TGTGCCAGCAGTTATGGGGACACCGTGAACACTGAAGCTTTCTTT
NA	TRBV28	TRBJ2-7	NA	CATQRGSYEQYF	TGTGCCACGCAAAGGGGATCCTACGAGCAGTACTTC
NA	TRBV9	TRBJ2-1	NA	CASSVAAQVSYEQFF	TGTGCCAGCAGCGTAGCTGCTCAGGTATCGTATGAGCAGTTCTTC
TRBD1	TRBV6-6	TRBJ1-6	NA	CASSTRDRESSPLHF	TGTGCCAGCAGTACCCGGGACAGGGAGAGTTCACCCCTCCACTTT
TRBD2	TRBV28	TRBJ2-3	NA	CASSTSVTQYF	TGTGCCAGCAGTACTAGCGTTACGCAGTATTTT
NA	TRBV7-9	TRBJ2-2	NA	CASSPPAGRVTNTGELFF	TGTGCCAGCAGCCCTCCGGCCGGCAGGGTAACGAACACCGGGGAGCTGTTTTTT
NA	TRBV5-4	TRBJ2-5	NA	CASSLVFGETQYF	TGTGCCAGCAGCTTGGTATTCGGAGAGACCCAGTACTTC